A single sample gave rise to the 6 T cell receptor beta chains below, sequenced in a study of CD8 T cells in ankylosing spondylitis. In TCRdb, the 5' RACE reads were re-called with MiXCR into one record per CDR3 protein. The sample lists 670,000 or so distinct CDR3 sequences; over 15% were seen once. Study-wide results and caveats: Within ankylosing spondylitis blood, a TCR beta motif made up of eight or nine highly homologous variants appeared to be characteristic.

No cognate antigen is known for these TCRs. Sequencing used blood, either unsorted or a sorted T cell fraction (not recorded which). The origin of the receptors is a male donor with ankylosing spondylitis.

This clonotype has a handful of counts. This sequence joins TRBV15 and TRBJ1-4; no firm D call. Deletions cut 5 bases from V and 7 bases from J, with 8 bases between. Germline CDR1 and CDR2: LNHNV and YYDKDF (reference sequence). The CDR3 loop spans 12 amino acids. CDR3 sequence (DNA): TGTGCCACCAGCGCACACATTGAAAAACTGTTTTTT. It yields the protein CATSAHIEKLFF. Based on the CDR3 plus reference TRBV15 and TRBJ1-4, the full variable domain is DAMVIQNPRYQVTQFGKPVTLSCSQTLNHNVMYWYQQKSSQAPKLLFHYYDKDFNNEADTPDNFQSRRPNTSFCFLDIRSPGLGDTAMYLCATSAHIEKLFFGSGTQLSVL.

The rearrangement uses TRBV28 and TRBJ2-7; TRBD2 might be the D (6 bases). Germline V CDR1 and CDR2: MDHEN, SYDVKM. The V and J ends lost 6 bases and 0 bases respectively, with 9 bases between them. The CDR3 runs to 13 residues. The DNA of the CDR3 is TGTGCCAGCAGGGGGACTCACTCCTACGAGCAGTACTTC. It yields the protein CASRGTHSYEQYF. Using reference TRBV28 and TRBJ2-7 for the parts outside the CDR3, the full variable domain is DVKVTQSSRYLVKRTGEKVFLECVQDMDHENMFWYRQDPGLGLRLIYFSYDVKMKEKGDIPEGYSVSREKKERFSLILESASTNQTSMYLCASRGTHSYEQYFGPGTRLTVT.

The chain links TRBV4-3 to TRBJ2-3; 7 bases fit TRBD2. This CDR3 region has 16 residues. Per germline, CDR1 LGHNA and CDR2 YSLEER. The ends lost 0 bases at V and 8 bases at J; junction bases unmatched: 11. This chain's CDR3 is CASSQDLGGSGGTQYF. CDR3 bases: TGCGCCAGCAGCCAAGATCTGGGCGGGAGCGGTGGTACGCAGTATTTT.

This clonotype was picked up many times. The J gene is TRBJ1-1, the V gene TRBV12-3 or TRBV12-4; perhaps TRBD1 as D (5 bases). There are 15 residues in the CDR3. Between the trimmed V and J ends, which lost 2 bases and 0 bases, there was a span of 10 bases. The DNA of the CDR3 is TGTGCCAGCAGTTTATGGGGCGCCATGAACACTGAAGCTTTCTTT. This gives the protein CASSLWGAMNTEAFF.

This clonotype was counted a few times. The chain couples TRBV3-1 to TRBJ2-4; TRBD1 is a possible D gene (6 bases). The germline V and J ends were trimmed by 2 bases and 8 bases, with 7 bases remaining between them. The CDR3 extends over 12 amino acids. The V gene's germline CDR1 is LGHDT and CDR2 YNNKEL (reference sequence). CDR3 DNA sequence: TGTGCCAGCAGCCAAACAGGGTACATTCAGTACTTC. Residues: CASSQTGYIQYF.

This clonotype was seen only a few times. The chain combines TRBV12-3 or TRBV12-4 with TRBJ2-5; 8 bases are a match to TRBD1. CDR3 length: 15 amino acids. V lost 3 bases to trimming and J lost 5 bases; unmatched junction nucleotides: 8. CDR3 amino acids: CASSLAQGGGETQYF. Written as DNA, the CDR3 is TGTGCCAGCAGTTTGGCACAGGGGGGTGGGGAGACCCAGTACTTC.